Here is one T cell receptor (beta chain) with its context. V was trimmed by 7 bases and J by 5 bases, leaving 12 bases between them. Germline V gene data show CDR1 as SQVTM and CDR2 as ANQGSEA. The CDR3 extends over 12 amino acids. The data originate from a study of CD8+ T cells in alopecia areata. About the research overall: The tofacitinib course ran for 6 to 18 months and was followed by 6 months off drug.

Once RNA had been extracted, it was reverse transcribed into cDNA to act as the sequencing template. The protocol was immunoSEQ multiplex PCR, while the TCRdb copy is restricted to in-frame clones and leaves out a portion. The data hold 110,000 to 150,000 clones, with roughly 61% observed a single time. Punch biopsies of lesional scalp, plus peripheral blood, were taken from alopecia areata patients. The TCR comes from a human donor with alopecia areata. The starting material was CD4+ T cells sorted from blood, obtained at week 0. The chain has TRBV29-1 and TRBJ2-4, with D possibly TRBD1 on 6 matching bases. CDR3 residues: CSARAGENIQYF. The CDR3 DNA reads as TGCAGCGCGAGAGCAGGGGAAAACATTCAGTACTTC. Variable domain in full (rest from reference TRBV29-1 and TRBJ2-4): SAVISQKPSRDICQRGTSLTIQCQVDSQVTMMFWYRQQPGQSLTLIATANQGSEATYESGFVIDKFPISRPNLTFSTLTVSNMSPEDSSIYLCSARAGENIQYFGAGTRLSVL.